This TCR beta chain was obtained from a study of blood T cells in healthy people across ages. Study-level background: Capture by template switching was about one barcoded beta molecule per two T cells.

The second PCR ran about 6 to 11 cycles with a sample-barcoded 5' primer and J-beta primers. A single record per CDR3 protein comes from TCRdb applying MiXCR to the 5' RACE reads. This sample has hundreds of thousands of distinct CDR3 sequences, with under 70% found just once. The ends lost 0 bases at V and 7 bases at J; junction bases unmatched: 5. This CDR3 has 15 amino acids. V gene TRBV12-3 or TRBV12-4 combines with J gene TRBJ1-4; TRBD1 matches at 7 bases. Sequenced sample: blood. This clonotype was sampled from a man between 60 and 70 years old in good health. This CDR3 reads CASSLAHRGSEKLFF. In nucleotides, the CDR3 is TGTGCCAGCAGTTTAGCGCACAGGGGCAGTGAAAAACTGTTTTTT.